Detailed here is one T cell receptor (beta chain). Germline V gives CDR1 MNHEY, CDR2 SVGAGI. V gave up 11 bases and J gave up 0 bases, with 13 bases separating them. The CDR3 sequence is 13 residues long. The data were produced by immunoSEQ multiplex PCR, yet TCRdb's version contains in-frame clones alone and is incomplete. The sample has around 69,000 clones, approximately 87% seen once. The data stem from a study of technical replicates of blood from a few donors. The sample was PBMCs. The J gene is TRBJ1-1, the V gene TRBV6-5; D unclear. The source of this sequence is a human donor in good health. Some clones in this sample may be carry-over from other donors' samples. The CDR3 nucleotides read TGTGCCTCCTGGGGAGTAATGAACACTGAAGCTTTCTTT. Translated, it gives CASWGVMNTEAFF.